Listed below are T cell receptor beta chains from one sample, sequenced in a study of blood T cell repertoires in COVID-19. TCRdb keeps only in-frame clones here, not all; method: immunoSEQ multiplex PCR. The sample holds just over 350,000 clones, about 88% seen once. Sequencing input: PBMCs or T cells enriched from blood (not recorded which). The receptor set was obtained from a young woman who had recovered from COVID-19. The CDR3 runs from the conserved cysteine through the conserved F or W. Each record gives: D gene, J gene, V gene, clone size, CDR3 DNA, CDR3 protein. The D gene is left open where the match is weak. Clone size is not always given. Where it is, it says once, few, many or a class for expanded clones.

TRBD1,TRBJ1-2,TRBV13,.,TGTGCCAGCAGCCCCGGGACAGGGCAATACTATGGCTACACCTTC,CASSPGTGQYYGYTF
.,TRBJ1-4,TRBV10-3,.,TGTGCCATCAGGGGGGGGACTAATGAAAAACTGTTTTTT,CAIRGGTNEKLFF
.,TRBJ1-2,TRBV5-6,.,TGTGCCAGCAGCCTGGGCGCAGGCGGCTACACCTTC,CASSLGAGGYTF
.,TRBJ2-5,TRBV14,.,TGTGCCAGCAGCCTCCTACAGACAGGCCAAGAGACCCAGTACTTC,CASSLLQTGQETQYF
TRBD1,TRBJ2-7,TRBV2,.,TGTGCCAGCAACATAAAGGGGACAGGGACCTACGAGCAGTACTTC,CASNIKGTGTYEQYF
.,TRBJ2-7,TRBV5-1,.,TGCGCCAGCAGCCCAAGTCAGACAGTCTACGAGCAGTACTTC,CASSPSQTVYEQYF
.,TRBJ1-1,TRBV18,once,TGTGCCAGCTCAACAAGGACAGTTGTGAACACTGAAGCTTTCTTT,CASSTRTVVNTEAFF
.,TRBJ1-2,TRBV30,.,TGTGCCTGGACGAGAGGGCCCGATTGGAACTATGGCTACACCTTC,CAWTRGPDWNYGYTF
TRBD1,TRBJ1-1,TRBV15,.,TGTGCCACCAGCGCCACAGGGGGGACTGAAGCTTTCTTT,CATSATGGTEAFF
.,TRBJ1-4,TRBV3-1/TRBV3-2,.,TGTGCCAGCAGCCAAGGGCGGCAGGGGTTCGAAAAACTGTTTTTT,CASSQGRQGFEKLFF
.,TRBJ1-3,TRBV2,.,TGTGCCAGCAGTCTAACTTATTCCTCTGGAAACACCATATATTTT,CASSLTYSSGNTIYF
TRBD1,TRBJ2-3,TRBV25-1,few,TGTGCCAGCAGTGAACCCCGGGACAGCAGCACAGATACGCAGTATTTT,CASSEPRDSSTDTQYF
.,TRBJ2-7,TRBV4-1,.,TGCGCCAGCAGCCCCGGTCGGGGCGAGCAGTACTTC,CASSPGRGEQYF
TRBD1,TRBJ1-5,TRBV6-6,.,TGTGCCAGCAGCAGGGACAGGGTCGGTAGCAATCAGCCCCAGCATTTT,CASSRDRVGSNQPQHF
.,TRBJ2-7,TRBV5-5,few,TGTGCCAGCAGCTTGAACAGCGGATACGAGCAGTACTTC,CASSLNSGYEQYF
.,TRBJ2-1,TRBV5-1,once,TGCGCCAGCAGCCCAGGATACGATTCCTACAATGAGCAGTTCTTC,CASSPGYDSYNEQFF
.,TRBJ2-3,TRBV28,few,TGTGCCAGCAGTTGGAACGTAGGGGGCACAGATACGCAGTATTTT,CASSWNVGGTDTQYF
.,TRBJ2-3,TRBV13,.,TGTGCCAGCAGCTTAGGGTCCAACACAGATACGCAGTATTTT,CASSLGSNTDTQYF
.,TRBJ1-5,TRBV19,once,TGTGCCAGTAGTCACGGGGGCAATCAGCCCCAGCATTTT,CASSHGGNQPQHF
TRBD1,TRBJ1-1,TRBV19,.,TGTGCCAGTAGTGCGCGACAGACAGGGGGCTCTGACACTGAAGCTTTCTTT,CASSARQTGGSDTEAFF
TRBD2,TRBJ2-3,TRBV5-4,.,TGTGCCAGCAGCCAGGGACTAGTCAATCCAGATACGCAGTATTTT,CASSQGLVNPDTQYF
TRBD2,TRBJ2-5,TRBV15,.,TGTGCCACCAGCTCTTCACTAGCGCCGGAGACCCAGTACTTC,CATSSSLAPETQYF
TRBD2,TRBJ2-1,TRBV7-8,.,TGTGCCAGCAGCTCCCCGGTGGGGGGGTCCTACAATGAGCAGTTCTTC,CASSSPVGGSYNEQFF